This T cell receptor beta chain was recorded in a study of blood T cell repertoires in COVID-19. Libraries were prepared by immunoSEQ multiplex PCR; TCRdb keeps only in-frame clonotypes and omits some of them. The data hold some 74,000 clones, with around 69% observed a single time. V lost 5 bases to trimming and J lost 5 bases, with 6 bases between them. CDR1 is MDHEN, CDR2 SYDVKM, per germline. This CDR3 spans 12 amino acids. V is TRBV28 and J is TRBJ1-4; D unresolved. The receptor was derived from a man aged 65 to 79 with active or convalescent COVID-19. Sequenced sample: peripheral blood. The DNA for the CDR3 is TGTGCCAGCAGTCCGGGGAATGAAAAACTGTTTTTT. Encoded protein: CASSPGNEKLFF. Variable domain in full (rest from reference TRBV28 and TRBJ1-4): DVKVTQSSRYLVKRTGEKVFLECVQDMDHENMFWYRQDPGLGLRLIYFSYDVKMKEKGDIPEGYSVSREKKERFSLILESASTNQTSMYLCASSPGNEKLFFGSGTQLSVL.